This T cell receptor (beta chain) was sequenced during a study of cytomegalovirus exposure and HLA in healthy donors. The study's findings and limits: Likely technical artifact: a cluster of highly shared sequence variants.

J lost 9 bases, V lost 2 bases, and 5 bases had no gene match. This CDR3 spans 13 amino acids. In germline, CDR1 is MNHEY, CDR2 SMNVEV (reference sequence). As concerns this clone: The antigen is not known.

It was with 60 Vbeta and 13 Jbeta primers that the PCR ran. Profiled with immunoSEQ multiplex PCR; TCRdb holds only in-frame clones, not every one. This sample has about 140,000 clones, with about 80% found just once. The sequence derives from a man aged 25 to 45 in good health and CMV-seropositive. The chain is built from TRBV27 and TRBJ2-3; TRBD1 matches at 7 bases. The sample taken for sequencing was PBMCs. The CDR3 region is CASSLTTGETQYF. DNA for the CDR3: TGTGCCAGCAGTTTAACTACAGGGGAGACGCAGTATTTT.